This passage covers 24 T cell receptor beta chains from one sample sequenced in a study of T cells in localized non-small cell lung cancer. Sequencing was performed with immunoSEQ multiplex PCR; in TCRdb, only in-frame clones are kept and a portion is missing. Of about 6,100 clones listed, roughly two fifths were seen once; the top ten hold roughly 7.7%. Sequencing was performed on lung tumor tissue, taken before any cancer treatment. These receptors came from a man aged 35 to 69 with stage III lung adenocarcinoma.

The chain uses TRBV29-1 and TRBJ2-1, with D unclear. The CDR3 has 14 residues. V lost 6 bases and J lost 4, with 16 bases in between. Germline CDR1 is SQVTM and CDR2 is ANQGSEA. CDR3 DNA: TGCAGCGTAGACCAATCCAATACGTACAATGAGCAGTTCTTC. Translation: CSVDQSNTYNEQFF.

The chain carries TRBV7-4 and TRBJ2-3; 8 bases fit TRBD1. The CDR3 is 14 residues long. The trim removed 3 bases at V and 4 bases at J, leaving 3 bases unmatched. Germline CDR1 SGHVT, CDR2 SQSDAQ. The CDR3 spells CASSFGQGADTQYF. CDR3 sequence (DNA): TGTGCCAGCAGCTTCGGACAGGGAGCAGATACGCAGTATTTT.

The chain combines TRBV6-8 with TRBJ1-5; TRBD1 matches at 10 bases. The CDR3 runs to 15 residues. The germline V gene has CDR1 MNHGY and CDR2 SAAAGT. V was clipped by 6 bases and J by 7 bases; unmatched bases: 9. CDR3 protein: CASSRGTGVSQPQHF. DNA for the CDR3: TGTGCCAGCAGCCGCGGGACAGGGGTGAGCCAGCCCCAGCATTTT.

V gene TRBV14 combines with J gene TRBJ1-4; TRBD1 is a possible D gene (5 bases). The CDR3 spans 16 residues. V was pared by 1 base and J by 10 bases, with 19 bases between. Germline-derived CDR1 and CDR2 are SGHDN and FVKESK. CDR3 nucleotide sequence: TGTGCCAGCAGCCAAGGGTCGGGGGACTCGGCGGGAAAACTGTTTTTT. Its protein is CASSQGSGDSAGKLFF. Filled out from reference TRBV14 and TRBJ1-4, the complete variable domain reads EAGVTQFPSHSVIEKGQTVTLRCDPISGHDNLYWYRRVMGKEIKFLLHFVKESKQDESGMPNNRFLAERTGGTYSTLKVQPAELEDSGVYFCASSQGSGDSAGKLFFGSGTQLSVL.

V and J are TRBV19 and TRBJ2-3, with TRBD1 identical over 9 bases. The J segment lost 5 bases and the V segment lost 9 bases, leaving 6 bases of the junction unmatched. Germline V gives CDR1 LNHDA, CDR2 SQIVND (reference sequence). There are 13 residues in the CDR3. CDR3 sequence: CASTGQGLDTQYF. The CDR3 DNA reads TGTGCCAGCACGGGACAGGGCTTAGATACGCAGTATTTT. The entire variable domain, with the rest obtained from reference TRBV19 and TRBJ2-3, is as follows: DGGITQSPKYLFRKEGQNVTLSCEQNLNHDAMYWYRQDPGQGLRLIYYSQIVNDFQKGDIAEGYSVSREKKESFPLTVTSAQKNPTAFYLCASTGQGLDTQYFGPGTRLTVL.

This chain links TRBV1 with TRBJ2-3; the D call in the table, TRBD2, was not verified against the DNA. TRBV1 is annotated as a pseudogene. The CDR3 runs 16 residues. CDR3: CASSQEWAGVTDTQYF. The CDR3 DNA reads as TGCGCCAGCAGCCAAGAGTGGGCGGGGGTCACAGATACGCAGTATTTT.

J is TRBJ2-1 and V is TRBV6-8; TRBD1 matches at 10 bases. The V and J ends lost 3 bases and 6 bases, in that order; junction bases with no gene match: 8. Germline-derived CDR1 and CDR2 are MNHGY and SAAAGT. This CDR3 region has 16 residues. In DNA, the CDR3 is TGTGCCAGCAGTTATCCCCCGGGACAGGGGCGCAATGAGCAGTTCTTC. Translating gives CASSYPPGQGRNEQFF.

V is TRBV11-3 and J is TRBJ2-6; D is undetermined. Germline V gene data show CDR1 as SGHNT and CDR2 as YENEEA. The CDR3 covers 14 residues. Trimming stripped 4 bases from V and 2 bases from J, with 6 bases between. CDR3 DNA: TGTGCCAGCAGCTCATTAGCTGGGGCCAACGTCCTGACTTTC. The encoded protein is CASSSLAGANVLTF.

This clone was observed a single time. The V and J genes are TRBV18 and TRBJ2-6; 7 bases map to TRBD2. The CDR3 extends over 19 amino acids. V dropped 2 bases and J dropped 0; count of bases not matched to a gene: 10. From germline, CDR1 is KGHSH and CDR2 LQKENI. The CDR3 DNA reads as TGTGCCAGCTCACCAAGGTTCCTAGCGGAGAGCTCTGGGGCCAACGTCCTGACTTTC. Translating it yields CASSPRFLAESSGANVLTF.

This clone has more than one count but fewer than ten. The chain recombines TRBV13 with TRBJ2-7; 9 bases match TRBD1. Germline V gene data show CDR1 as PRHDT and CDR2 as FYEKMQ (reference sequence). This CDR3 is built from 15 residues. Losses at the gene ends were 6 bases for V and 5 bases for J; bases not matched to a gene: 11. In DNA, the CDR3 is TGTGCCAGCAGTCGGGACCATGGGACAGGGAACGAGCAGTACTTC. Amino acid sequence: CASSRDHGTGNEQYF.

This chain joins TRBV15 and TRBJ1-5; perhaps TRBD1 as D (5 bases). The CDR3 extends over 15 amino acids. The V and J ends lost 0 bases and 6 bases respectively, with 12 bases between them. The germline V gene encodes CDR1 LNHNV and CDR2 YYDKDF (reference sequence). The CDR3 DNA reads as TGTGCCACCAGCAGAGATCGCCAGGGTGGTCAGCCCCAGCATTTT. As protein: CATSRDRQGGQPQHF.

The genes are TRBV6-8 and TRBJ1-1; TRBD1 matches 7 bases. The CDR3 totals 15 residues. Germline loops: CDR1 MNHGY, CDR2 SAAAGT. With 7 bases clipped from V and 2 bases from J, the junction kept 10 bases outside the gene matches. In DNA form, the CDR3 reads TGTGCCAGCACCTTCGGCTGGGACAGCAACACTGAAGCTTTCTTT. The encoded protein is CASTFGWDSNTEAFF.

The rearrangement links TRBV11-3 to TRBJ1-1; 8 bases agree with TRBD1. Germline loops: CDR1 SGHNT, CDR2 YENEEA. After removal of 5 bases from V and 3 bases from J, the junction contained 5 bases not matched to a gene. The CDR3 runs 14 residues. CDR3 loop: CASSPETGDTEAFF. In DNA form, the CDR3 reads TGTGCCAGCAGCCCCGAGACAGGGGACACTGAAGCTTTCTTT.

Turning to this clone: The junction differs from germline at one of its ends, possibly a read error. The chain couples TRBV25-1 to TRBJ2-3, with D possibly matching TRBD2 (5 bases). This CDR3 is built from 14 residues. Germline CDR1 and CDR2: MGHDK and SYGVNS. This CDR3 is CASSEWTFTNTQYF. The CDR3, as DNA: TGTGCCAGCAGTGAATGGACTTTCACAAATACGCAGTATTTT.

This clone has just a few counts. V is TRBV6-8 and J is TRBJ1-1, with TRBD1 identical over 9 bases. With V trimmed by 5 bases and J by 1 base, 8 bases remained unmatched. CDR1 is MNHGY and CDR2 is SAAAGT in the germline V gene. CDR3 length: 16 amino acids. Here the CDR3 reads CASSTTGQGKNTEAFF. DNA of the CDR3: TGTGCCAGCAGTACAACGGGACAGGGAAAGAACACTGAAGCTTTCTTT.

This clone has a handful of counts. The chain combines TRBV11-3 with TRBJ1-6; D is uncertain. The CDR3 length is 15 residues. The germline V and J ends were trimmed by 1 base and 8 bases, with 12 bases remaining between them. Germline V CDR1 and CDR2: SGHNT, YENEEA. CDR3 bases: TGTGCCAGCAGCTTAGGTTCCCATAGAGATTCACCCCTCCACTTT. This sequence encodes CASSLGSHRDSPLHF.

The chain carries TRBV25-1 and TRBJ1-4; no clear D. The length of the CDR3 is 15 residues. V was cut by 0 bases and J by 8 bases, with 13 bases left in between. CDR1 and CDR2 from the germline V gene are MGHDK and SYGVNS. The DNA for the CDR3 is TGTGCCAGCAGTGAATATGCGGGGTATGGGGAAAAACTGTTTTTT. It translates to CASSEYAGYGEKLFF.

The gene calls are TRBV19 and TRBJ2-1; 7 nucleotides align to TRBD2. The CDR3 consists of 16 residues. Germline assignment: CDR1 LNHDA and CDR2 SQIVND (reference sequence). J lost 5 bases, V lost 4 bases, and 11 bases had no gene match. Here the CDR3 reads CASSNILTSTNNEQFF. CDR3 sequence (DNA): TGTGCCAGTAGTAATATTTTGACTAGCACTAACAATGAGCAGTTCTTC. Variable domain in full (rest from reference TRBV19 and TRBJ2-1): DGGITQSPKYLFRKEGQNVTLSCEQNLNHDAMYWYRQDPGQGLRLIYYSQIVNDFQKGDIAEGYSVSREKKESFPLTVTSAQKNPTAFYLCASSNILTSTNNEQFFGPGTRLTVL.

The chain couples TRBV18 to TRBJ1-1, with D unresolved. The CDR3 is 13 amino acids. Germline V lookup: CDR1 KGHSH, CDR2 LQKENI. Trimming removed 9 bases at V and 3 bases at J, with 14 bases between. CDR3 residues: CASMGGMDTEAFF. CDR3 in DNA: TGTGCCAGTATGGGAGGGATGGACACTGAAGCTTTCTTT.

The J gene is TRBJ2-1, the V gene TRBV12-5, with TRBD2 matching over 7 bases. The germline gives CDR1 LGHNT, CDR2 FRNRAP. CDR3 size: 16 residues. CDR3: CASTMIRGGDSDEQFF. The DNA for the CDR3 is TGTGCCAGCACCATGATCCGGGGAGGGGATAGCGATGAGCAGTTCTTC.

Only a few counts were recorded for this clone. This chain joins TRBV7-7 and TRBJ1-3, with D maybe TRBD1 (5 bases). Germline CDR1 reads SSHAT; CDR2 reads FNYEAQ (reference sequence). This CDR3 comprises 15 residues. The germline V and J ends were trimmed by 6 bases and 4 bases, with 16 bases remaining between them. CDR3 in amino acids: CASRSGGTLGNTIYF. CDR3 DNA sequence: TGTGCCAGCAGGTCGGGGGGGACCCTCGGAAACACCATATATTTT.

The chain links TRBV19 to TRBJ1-6; D is ambiguous. V was cut by 3 bases and J by 7 bases, with 13 bases left in between. The CDR3 extends over 15 amino acids. Germline V gives CDR1 LNHDA, CDR2 SQIVND (reference sequence). Here the CDR3 DNA reads TGTGCCAGTAGTATCGGGATGGCGAGCAATTCACCCCTCCACTTT. This codes for CASSIGMASNSPLHF.

This clone is medium-sized. J is TRBJ2-5 and V is TRBV11-3; D remains ambiguous. With 1 base removed from V and 3 bases from J, the gap between germline ends came to 12 bases. There are 15 residues in the CDR3. The germline gives CDR1 SGHNT, CDR2 YENEEA. CDR3 sequence (DNA): TGTGCCAGCAGCTTAGGGGCGACTGGGGAAGAGACCCAGTACTTC. Translation: CASSLGATGEETQYF.

The rearrangement joins TRBV18 to TRBJ1-3; 7 nucleotides match TRBD1. J lost 8 bases, V lost 0 bases, and 4 bases had no gene match. The CDR3 is made up of 14 amino acids. Germline V gene lookup returns CDR1 KGHSH and CDR2 LQKENI. The CDR3 region is CASSPPTGPYTIYF. The CDR3 nucleotides are TGTGCCAGCTCACCACCGACAGGGCCATACACCATATATTTT.